This TCR beta chain was recorded in a study of T cell clonality in common variable immunodeficiency. Notes on the study in general: TCRbeta clonality was increased in CVID versus healthy controls. Repertoire-complication correlations in CVID were limited by patient heterogeneity.

This clone appeared many times. Antigen: not known. The sequence runs out 3 residues before the end of the CDR3; the remainder is reconstructed from the germline J gene. This CDR3 has 8 residues. Germline assignment: CDR1 SGHVS and CDR2 FNYEAQ. TCRdb keeps only in-frame clones here, not all; method: immunoSEQ multiplex PCR. Listed here are about 52,000 clones without any singletons, the top ten holding 4.5% to 5.5%. The sequencing input was peripheral blood mononuclear cells. V and J are TRBV7-6 and TRBJ1-1; D is unresolved. This TCR came from a person between 18 and 70 years old in good health. Incomplete CDR3 DNA: TGTCCTAACACTGAA. This codes for CPNTE. The CDR3 as a whole reads CPNTEAFF.